The count of the clone carrying this TCR beta chain is one. Sequencing was performed with immunoSEQ multiplex PCR; in TCRdb, only in-frame clones are kept and a portion is missing. This sample carries around 150,000 clones, just over 85% of them seen once, and the ten largest clones take 1.7%. The data derive from a study of control samples from healthy donors and cancer patients. The CDR3 length is 15 residues. V was shortened by 4 bases and J by 1 base, with 13 bases between the two germline ends. Germline CDR1 SEHNR, CDR2 FQNEAQ (reference sequence). Sequenced material: blood. The sequence came from a man younger than 35 in good health. The gene calls are TRBV7-9 and TRBJ1-1; tentative D call: TRBD1 (5 bases). The CDR3 coding sequence is TGTGCCAGCAGCTGGAGGGGCCACGGGAACACTGAAGCTTTCTTT. It translates to CASSWRGHGNTEAFF.